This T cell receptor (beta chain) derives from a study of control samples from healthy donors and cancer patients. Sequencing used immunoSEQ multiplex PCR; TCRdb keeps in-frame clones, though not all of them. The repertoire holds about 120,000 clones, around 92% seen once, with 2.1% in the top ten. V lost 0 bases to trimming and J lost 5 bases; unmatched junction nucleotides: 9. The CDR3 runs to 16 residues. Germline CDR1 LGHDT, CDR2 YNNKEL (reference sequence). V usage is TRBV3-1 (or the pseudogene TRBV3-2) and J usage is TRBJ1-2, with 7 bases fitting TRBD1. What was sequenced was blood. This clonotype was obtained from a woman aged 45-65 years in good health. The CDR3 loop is CASSQDLGQTPYGYTF. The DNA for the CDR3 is TGTGCCAGCAGCCAAGACCTGGGACAGACCCCTTATGGCTACACCTTC.